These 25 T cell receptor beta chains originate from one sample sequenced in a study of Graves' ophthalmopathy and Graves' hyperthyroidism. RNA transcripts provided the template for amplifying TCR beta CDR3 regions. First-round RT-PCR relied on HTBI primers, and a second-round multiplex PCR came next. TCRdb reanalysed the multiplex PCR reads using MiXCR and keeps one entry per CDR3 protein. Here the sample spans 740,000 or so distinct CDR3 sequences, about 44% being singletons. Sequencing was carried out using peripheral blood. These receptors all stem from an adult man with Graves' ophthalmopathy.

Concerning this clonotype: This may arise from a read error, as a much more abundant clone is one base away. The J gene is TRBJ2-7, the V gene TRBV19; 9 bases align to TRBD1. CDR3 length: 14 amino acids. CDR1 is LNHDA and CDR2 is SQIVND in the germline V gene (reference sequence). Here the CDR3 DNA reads TGTGCCAGTAGTGCGGACAGGGGCTCCTGCGAGCAGTACTTC. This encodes CASSADRGSCEQYF.

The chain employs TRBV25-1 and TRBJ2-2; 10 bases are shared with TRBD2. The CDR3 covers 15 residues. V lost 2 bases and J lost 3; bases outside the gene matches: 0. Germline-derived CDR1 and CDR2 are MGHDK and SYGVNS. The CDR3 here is CASSELAGDTGELFF. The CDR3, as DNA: TGTGCCAGCAGTGAACTAGCGGGAGACACCGGGGAGCTGTTTTTT.

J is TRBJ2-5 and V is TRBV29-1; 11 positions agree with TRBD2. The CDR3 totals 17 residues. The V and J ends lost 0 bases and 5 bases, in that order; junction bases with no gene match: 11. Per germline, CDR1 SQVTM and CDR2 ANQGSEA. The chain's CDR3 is CSVEDPLLAGVTETQYF. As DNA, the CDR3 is TGCAGCGTTGAAGACCCCCTACTAGCGGGAGTTACGGAGACCCAGTACTTC.

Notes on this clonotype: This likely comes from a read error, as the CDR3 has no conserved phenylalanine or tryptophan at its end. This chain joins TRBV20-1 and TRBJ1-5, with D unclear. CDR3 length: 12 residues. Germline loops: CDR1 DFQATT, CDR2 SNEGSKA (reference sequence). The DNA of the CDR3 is TGCAGTGCTAGACCCCCTAATCGGCCCCAGCATCTT. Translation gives CSARPPNRPQHL.

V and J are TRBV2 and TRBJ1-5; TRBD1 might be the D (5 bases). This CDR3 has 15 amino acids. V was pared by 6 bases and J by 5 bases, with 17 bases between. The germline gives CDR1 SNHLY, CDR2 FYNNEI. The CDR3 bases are TGTGCCAGCAGGGAGGGGACCGTTCGGGATCAGCCCCAGCATTTT. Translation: CASREGTVRDQPQHF.

CDR3 nucleotides: TGTGCCAGCAGCGCCATAGGACAGGGAATCTACGAGCAGTACTTC. This encodes CASSAIGQGIYEQYF. The rearrangement uses TRBV27 and TRBJ2-7; 8 bases map to TRBD1. CDR3 length: 15 residues. The V and J ends lost 6 bases and 3 bases, in that order; junction bases with no gene match: 10. Germline lookup yields CDR1 MNHEY and CDR2 SMNVEV (reference sequence).

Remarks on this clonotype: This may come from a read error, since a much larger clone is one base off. The CDR3: CSATDSYSPLHF. DNA of the CDR3: TGCAGTGCTACGGACAGTTATTCACCCCTCCACTTT. The chain has TRBV20-1 and TRBJ1-6, with D possibly being TRBD1 (6 bases). CDR1 is DFQATT and CDR2 is SNEGSKA in the germline V gene (reference sequence). The CDR3 length is 12 residues. Trimming pared 4 bases from V and 8 bases from J, leaving 9 bases between.

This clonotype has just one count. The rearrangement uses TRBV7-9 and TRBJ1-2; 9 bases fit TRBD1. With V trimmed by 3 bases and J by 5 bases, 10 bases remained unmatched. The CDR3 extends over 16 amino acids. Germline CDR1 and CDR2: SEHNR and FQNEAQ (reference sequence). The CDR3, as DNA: TGTGCCAGCAGCTTGGTTTGGACAGGGGTGGCTTATGGCTACACCTTC. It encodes CASSLVWTGVAYGYTF. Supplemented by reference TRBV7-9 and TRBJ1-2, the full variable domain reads DTGVSQNPRHKITKRGQNVTFRCDPISEHNRLYWYRQTLGQGPEFLTYFQNEAQLEKSRLLSDRFSAERPKGSFSTLEIQRTEQGDSAMYLCASSLVWTGVAYGYTFGSGTRLTVV.

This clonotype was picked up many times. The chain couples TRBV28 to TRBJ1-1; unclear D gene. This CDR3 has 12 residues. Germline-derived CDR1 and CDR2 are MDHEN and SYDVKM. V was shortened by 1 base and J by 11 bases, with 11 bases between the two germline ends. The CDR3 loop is CASSLFDMHAFF. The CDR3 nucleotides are TGTGCCAGCAGTTTATTCGACATGCACGCTTTCTTT.

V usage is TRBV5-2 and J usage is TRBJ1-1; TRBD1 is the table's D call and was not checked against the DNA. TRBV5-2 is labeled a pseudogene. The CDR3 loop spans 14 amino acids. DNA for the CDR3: TGTGCCAGCAAGCCGGGACATCCGAACACTGAAGCTTTCTTT. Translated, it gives CASKPGHPNTEAFF.

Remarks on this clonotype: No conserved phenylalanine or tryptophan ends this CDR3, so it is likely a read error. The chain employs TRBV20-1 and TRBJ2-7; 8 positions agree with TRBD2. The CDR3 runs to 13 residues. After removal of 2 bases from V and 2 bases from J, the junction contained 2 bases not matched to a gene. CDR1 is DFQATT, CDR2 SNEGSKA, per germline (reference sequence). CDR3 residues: CSARSGRAYEQYL. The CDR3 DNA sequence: TGCAGTGCTAGATCCGGGAGGGCCTACGAGCAGTACCTC.

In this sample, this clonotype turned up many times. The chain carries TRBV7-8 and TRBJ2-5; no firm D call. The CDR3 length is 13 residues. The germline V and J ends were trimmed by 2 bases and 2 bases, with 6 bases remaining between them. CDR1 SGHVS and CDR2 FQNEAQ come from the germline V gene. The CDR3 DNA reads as TGTGCCAGCAGCTTACTGGTACAAGAGACCCAGTACTTC. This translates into CASSLLVQETQYF.

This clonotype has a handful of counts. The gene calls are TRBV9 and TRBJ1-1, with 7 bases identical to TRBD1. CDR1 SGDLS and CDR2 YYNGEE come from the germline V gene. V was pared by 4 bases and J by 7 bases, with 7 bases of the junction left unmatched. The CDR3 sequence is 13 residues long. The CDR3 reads CASSHTGEGEAFF. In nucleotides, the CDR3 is TGTGCCAGCAGCCACACAGGGGAGGGTGAAGCTTTCTTT.

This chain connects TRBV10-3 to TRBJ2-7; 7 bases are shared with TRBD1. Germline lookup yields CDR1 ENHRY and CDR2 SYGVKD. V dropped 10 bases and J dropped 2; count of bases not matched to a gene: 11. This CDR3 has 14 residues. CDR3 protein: CASSRLTGPYEQYF. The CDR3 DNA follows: TGTGCCAGCAGCCGCCTGACAGGGCCCTACGAGCAGTACTTC.

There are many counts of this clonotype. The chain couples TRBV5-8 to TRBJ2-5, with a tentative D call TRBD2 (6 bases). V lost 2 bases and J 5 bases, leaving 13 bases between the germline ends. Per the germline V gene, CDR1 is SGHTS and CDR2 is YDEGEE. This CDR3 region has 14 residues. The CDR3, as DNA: TGTGCCAGCAGCTTTCCTCGGGGGAGGGAGACCCAGTACTTC. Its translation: CASSFPRGRETQYF.

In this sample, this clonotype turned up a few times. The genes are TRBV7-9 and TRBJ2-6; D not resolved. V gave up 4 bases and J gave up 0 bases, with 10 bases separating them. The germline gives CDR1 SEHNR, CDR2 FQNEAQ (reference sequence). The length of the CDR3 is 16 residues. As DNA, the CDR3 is TGTGCCAGCAGCTCCCGCAGGTTCTCTGGGGCCAACGTCCTGACTTTC. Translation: CASSSRRFSGANVLTF.

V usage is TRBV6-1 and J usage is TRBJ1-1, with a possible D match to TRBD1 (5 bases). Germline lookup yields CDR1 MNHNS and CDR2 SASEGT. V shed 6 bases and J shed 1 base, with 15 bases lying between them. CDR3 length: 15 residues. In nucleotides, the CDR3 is TGTGCCAGCAGCTACCCCGAAGGGGCGAACACTGAAGCTTTCTTT. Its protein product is CASSYPEGANTEAFF.

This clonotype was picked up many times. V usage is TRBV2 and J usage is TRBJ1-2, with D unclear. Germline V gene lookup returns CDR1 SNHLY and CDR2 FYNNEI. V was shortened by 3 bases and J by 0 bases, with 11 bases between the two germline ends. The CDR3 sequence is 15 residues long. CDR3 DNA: TGTGCCAGCAGTGACCGGATGGTGGCTAACTATGGCTACACCTTC. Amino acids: CASSDRMVANYGYTF.

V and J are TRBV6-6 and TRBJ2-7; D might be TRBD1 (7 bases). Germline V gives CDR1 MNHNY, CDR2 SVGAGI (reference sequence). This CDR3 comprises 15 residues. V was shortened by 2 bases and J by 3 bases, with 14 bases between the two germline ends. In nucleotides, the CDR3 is TGTGCCAGCAGTTACGGGGGGCGACAGGGCTACGAGCAGTACTTC. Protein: CASSYGGRQGYEQYF.

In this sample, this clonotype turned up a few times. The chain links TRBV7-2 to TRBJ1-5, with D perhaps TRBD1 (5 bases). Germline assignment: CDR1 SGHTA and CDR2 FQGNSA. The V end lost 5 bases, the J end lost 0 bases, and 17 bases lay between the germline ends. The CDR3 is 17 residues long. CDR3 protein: CASSDPGQSDSNQPQHF. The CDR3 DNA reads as TGTGCCAGCAGCGACCCGGGGCAGTCCGATAGCAATCAGCCCCAGCATTTT. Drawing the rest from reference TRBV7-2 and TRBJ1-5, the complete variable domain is GAGVSQSPSNKVTEKGKDVELRCDPISGHTALYWYRQSLGQGLEFLIYFQGNSAPDKSGLPSDRFSAERTGGSVSTLTIQRTQQEDSAVYLCASSDPGQSDSNQPQHFGDGTRLSIL.

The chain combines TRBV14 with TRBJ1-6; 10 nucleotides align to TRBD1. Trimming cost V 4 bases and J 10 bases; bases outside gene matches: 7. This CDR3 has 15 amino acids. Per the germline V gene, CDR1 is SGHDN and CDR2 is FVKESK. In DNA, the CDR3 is TGTGCCAGCAGCCCTCGGACAGGGGGTCGATCACCCCTCCACTTT. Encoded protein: CASSPRTGGRSPLHF.

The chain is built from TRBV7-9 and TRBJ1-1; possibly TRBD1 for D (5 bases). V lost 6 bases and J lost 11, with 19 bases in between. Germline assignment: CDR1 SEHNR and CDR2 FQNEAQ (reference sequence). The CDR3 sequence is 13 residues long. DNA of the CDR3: TGTGCCAGCAGTCCCACCCTCTTTGGGGGGGCTTTCTTT. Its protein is CASSPTLFGGAFF.

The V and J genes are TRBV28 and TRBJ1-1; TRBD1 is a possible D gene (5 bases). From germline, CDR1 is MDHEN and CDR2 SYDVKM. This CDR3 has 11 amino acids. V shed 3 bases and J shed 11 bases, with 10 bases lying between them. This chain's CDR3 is CASSFGAGAFF. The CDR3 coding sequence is TGTGCCAGCAGTTTTGGGGCCGGGGCTTTCTTT.

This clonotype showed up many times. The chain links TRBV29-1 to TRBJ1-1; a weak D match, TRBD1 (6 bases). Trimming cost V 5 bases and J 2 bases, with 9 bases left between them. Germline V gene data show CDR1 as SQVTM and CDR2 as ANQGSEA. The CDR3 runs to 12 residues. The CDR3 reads CSVSGTNTEAFF. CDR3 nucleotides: TGCAGCGTTTCGGGGACAAACACTGAAGCTTTCTTT.

The CDR3 reads CASSRGQGVSPLHF. Written as DNA, the CDR3 is TGTGCCAGCTCGCGGGGACAGGGGGTTTCACCCCTCCACTTT. The chain links TRBV6-5 to TRBJ1-6; 11 bases are a match to TRBD1. Germline V gene lookup returns CDR1 MNHEY and CDR2 SVGAGI. This CDR3 region has 14 residues. The V and J ends lost 8 bases and 9 bases, in that order; junction bases with no gene match: 6.